This T cell receptor beta chain came from a study of blood T cell repertoires in COVID-19. TCRdb's copy holds only in-frame clones and misses some; the assay was immunoSEQ multiplex PCR. Of roughly 140,000 clones listed, over 75% are singletons. V shed 5 bases and J shed 4 bases, with 23 bases lying between them. The germline gives CDR1 MGHDK, CDR2 SYGVNS. The CDR3 has 17 residues. This clone turned up a few times. The clonotype was recovered from a woman in her forties or fifties with acute or convalescent COVID-19. The chain recombines TRBV25-1 with TRBJ1-2; weak D call: TRBD1 (5 bases). Sequenced: peripheral blood. This chain's CDR3 is CASSPGAMASTSYGYTF. The CDR3 bases are TGTGCCAGCAGTCCTGGGGCCATGGCCTCTACTTCCTATGGCTACACCTTC.